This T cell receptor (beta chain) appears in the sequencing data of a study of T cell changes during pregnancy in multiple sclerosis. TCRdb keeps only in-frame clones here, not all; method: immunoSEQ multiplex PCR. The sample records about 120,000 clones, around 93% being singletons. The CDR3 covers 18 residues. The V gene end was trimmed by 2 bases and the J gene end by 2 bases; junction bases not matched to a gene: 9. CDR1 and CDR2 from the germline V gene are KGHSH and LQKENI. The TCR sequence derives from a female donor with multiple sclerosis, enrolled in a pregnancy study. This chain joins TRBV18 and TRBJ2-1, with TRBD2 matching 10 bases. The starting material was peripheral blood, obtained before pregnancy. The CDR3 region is CASSPGRLAGGPYNEQFF. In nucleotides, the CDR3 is TGTGCCAGCTCACCAGGCCGCTTAGCGGGGGGACCCTACAATGAGCAGTTCTTC.